A single sample is the source of the 16 T cell receptor beta chains below, sequenced in a study of blood T cell repertoires in COVID-19. Method: immunoSEQ multiplex PCR; TCRdb's copy keeps in-frame clones and lacks some. The data show approximately 280,000 clones, with roughly 86% seen just once and 2% to 2.5% held by the top ten. Sequencing was done on a sample of peripheral blood. The source is a woman under 40 who had recovered from COVID-19.

The chain links TRBV4-1 to TRBJ2-5, with 11 nucleotides matching TRBD2. In germline, CDR1 is MGHRA, CDR2 YSYEKL. V was pared by 5 bases and J by 5 bases, with 1 base of the junction left unmatched. The CDR3 has 13 residues. CDR3 amino acids: CASSGTSGETQYF. For the CDR3, the DNA is TGCGCCAGCAGCGGGACTAGCGGCGAGACCCAGTACTTC.

The V call is TRBV28, the J call TRBJ1-2; D uncertain. The germline V and J ends were trimmed by 3 bases and 5 bases, with 10 bases remaining between them. The germline V gene encodes CDR1 MDHEN and CDR2 SYDVKM. This CDR3 has 13 amino acids. The CDR3 region is CASSLTDSYGYTF. Here the CDR3 DNA reads TGTGCCAGCAGTTTGACGGACTCATATGGCTACACCTTC.

The CDR3 sequence: CASCLDRGGGYTF. CDR3 in DNA: TGTGCCAGCTGCTTGGACAGGGGTGGCGGCTACACCTTC. The chain is built from TRBV21-1 and TRBJ1-2; the D call TRBD1 from the table was never checked on the DNA. TRBV21-1 is termed a pseudogene. The CDR3 sequence is 13 residues long.

The CDR3 reads CASSQPTSGSYNEQFF. CDR3 nucleotides: TGCGCCAGCAGCCAACCAACTAGCGGGAGTTACAATGAGCAGTTCTTC. This chain connects TRBV4-1 to TRBJ2-1; 11 bases match TRBD2. Germline CDR1 and CDR2: MGHRA and YSYEKL. V was pared by 2 bases and J by 4 bases, with 4 bases of the junction left unmatched. The length of the CDR3 is 16 residues.

About this clone: A read error is possible here, since a much larger clone lies one base away. The chain combines TRBV27 with TRBJ2-2, with 13 bases fitting TRBD2. Germline CDR1 and CDR2: MNHEY and SMNVEV (reference sequence). Trimming removed 2 bases from V and 6 bases from J; junction bases left unmatched: 0. The CDR3 is made up of 15 amino acids. CDR3 residues: CASSLTSGRAGELFF. CDR3 nucleotide sequence: TGTGCCAGCAGTTTAACTAGCGGGAGGGCCGGGGAGCTGTTTTTT.

This sequence joins TRBV6-1 and TRBJ2-5, with D possibly TRBD2 on 5 matching bases. Germline CDR1 is MNHNS and CDR2 is SASEGT. The CDR3 runs to 17 residues. Trimming stripped 1 base from V and 2 bases from J, with 17 bases between. CDR3 nucleotide sequence: TGTGCCAGCAGTGAAGTCGGAGGCGGATTAAATCAAGAGACCCAGTACTTC. Translated, it gives CASSEVGGGLNQETQYF.

The chain couples TRBV13 to TRBJ2-1; a weak D match, TRBD2 (6 bases). CDR1 PRHDT and CDR2 FYEKMQ come from the germline V gene (reference sequence). Trimming stripped 4 bases from V and 9 bases from J, with 19 bases between. This CDR3 is built from 15 residues. The CDR3 region is CASSSRGVRFSEQFF. CDR3 coding DNA: TGTGCCAGCAGCTCGCGGGGAGTTAGGTTCAGTGAGCAGTTCTTC.

This chain links TRBV5-5 with TRBJ1-5; no clear D. The CDR3 consists of 13 residues. V lost 4 bases to trimming and J lost 5 bases, with 10 bases between them. From germline, CDR1 is SGHKS and CDR2 YYEKEE (reference sequence). CDR3 protein: CASSLDPDQPQHF. In nucleotides, the CDR3 is TGTGCCAGCAGCCTAGACCCTGATCAGCCCCAGCATTTT.

In this sample, this clone turned up once. The chain recombines TRBV5-1 with TRBJ2-5; the D gene is possibly TRBD2 (6 bases). V lost 3 bases and J lost 1, with 10 bases in between. The CDR3 sequence is 14 residues long. Germline CDR1 and CDR2: SGHRS and YFSETQ. The CDR3 spells CASSSTGGQETQYF. CDR3 DNA: TGCGCCAGCAGCTCTACCGGGGGCCAAGAGACCCAGTACTTC. The complete variable domain, with remaining parts taken from reference TRBV5-1 and TRBJ2-5, reads KAGVTQTPRYLIKTRGQQVTLSCSPISGHRSVSWYQQTPGQGLQFLFEYFSETQRNKGNFPGRFSGRQFSNSRSEMNVSTLELGDSALYLCASSSTGGQETQYFGPGTRLLVL.

This chain joins TRBV7-9 and TRBJ2-2, with D possibly TRBD1 on 5 matching bases. Germline CDR1 and CDR2: SEHNR and FQNEAQ (reference sequence). The CDR3 has 17 amino acids. Trimming cost V 5 bases and J 2 bases, with 18 bases left between them. CDR3 in amino acids: CASSPGIGAPNTGELFF. In DNA form, the CDR3 reads TGTGCCAGCAGCCCTGGGATAGGGGCCCCTAACACCGGGGAGCTGTTTTTT.

The chain has TRBV6-5 and TRBJ2-7; 10 bases match TRBD1. The CDR3 runs 13 residues. The J segment lost 6 bases and the V segment lost 8 bases, leaving 7 bases of the junction unmatched. Looked up from germline, CDR1 is MNHEY and CDR2 is SVGAGI. The CDR3 sequence: CASQGQGRGEQYF. CDR3 bases: TGTGCCAGCCAGGGACAGGGGAGGGGCGAGCAGTACTTC.

This chain uses TRBV5-1 with TRBJ2-1; D is possibly TRBD1 (6 bases). The CDR3 consists of 13 residues. In germline, CDR1 is SGHRS, CDR2 YFSETQ. Trimming shortened V by 0 bases and J by 10 bases, and 11 bases separated the two germline ends. The CDR3 DNA reads TGCGCCAGCAGCTTGGGTCAGGGGCGCGAGCAGTTCTTC. Translated, it gives CASSLGQGREQFF.

This clone occurred once. The chain links TRBV12-3 or TRBV12-4 to TRBJ1-5, with 7 positions matching TRBD1. The V gene end was trimmed by 3 bases and the J gene end by 6 bases; junction bases not matched to a gene: 2. The CDR3 is 13 residues long. The CDR3 reads CASSLEGAQPQHF. The CDR3 DNA reads TGTGCCAGCAGTTTGGAGGGGGCTCAGCCCCAGCATTTT.

This chain connects TRBV6-6 to TRBJ2-7; tentatively, D is TRBD1 (5 bases). V was cut by 6 bases and J by 0 bases, with 18 bases left in between. CDR1 MNHNY and CDR2 SVGAGI come from the germline V gene (reference sequence). The CDR3 is 16 amino acids. In DNA, the CDR3 is TGTGCCAGCAGCCTAGACAGTCCACCCTCCTCCTACGAGCAGTACTTC. Its translation is CASSLDSPPSSYEQYF.

This clone was detected only a few times. The chain recombines TRBV6-6 with TRBJ2-7, with a weak D call TRBD1 (5 bases). Trimming cost V 0 bases and J 4 bases, with 7 bases left between them. Germline lookup yields CDR1 MNHNY and CDR2 SVGAGI (reference sequence). There are 13 residues in the CDR3. DNA for the CDR3: TGTGCCAGCAGTTACTCGGACAAGTACGAGCAGTACTTC. The encoded protein is CASSYSDKYEQYF.

V is TRBV7-2 and J is TRBJ2-5; D gene unclear. The CDR3 consists of 17 residues. Germline loops: CDR1 SGHTA, CDR2 FQGNSA. Trimming took off 0 bases at V and 3 bases at J, with 17 bases between the two ends. CDR3 region: CASSLAPRYLGEETQYF. The DNA for the CDR3 is TGTGCCAGCAGCTTAGCCCCACGTTATTTAGGAGAAGAGACCCAGTACTTC.